This TCR beta chain was profiled in a study of Graves' ophthalmopathy and Graves' hyperthyroidism. Amplified material comprised TCR beta CDR3 regions derived from RNA transcripts. HTBI-primed first-round RT-PCR preceded second-round multiplex PCR. Each CDR3 protein gets one entry after TCRdb re-called the multiplex PCR reads with MiXCR. The sample lists over 500,000 distinct CDR3 sequences; about 20% were seen once. The hyperthyroidism patients had a new diagnosis of under 2 months' duration and were aged 18 to 65. The CDR3 is 14 residues long. Germline CDR1 DFQATT, CDR2 SNEGSKA (reference sequence). J lost 3 bases, V lost 4 bases, and 5 bases had no gene match.

The sequence was obtained from a woman aged 18-30 years with stable Graves' hyperthyroidism. Some clones in this sample may be carry-over from other donors' samples. The V call is TRBV20-1, the J call TRBJ1-1; 10 bases are shared with TRBD1. Sample: peripheral blood. Here the CDR3 reads CSANDRGPDTEAFF. CDR3 sequence (DNA): TGCAGTGCTAATGACAGGGGGCCGGACACTGAAGCTTTCTTT.